This TCR beta chain was captured by sequencing in a study of cytomegalovirus exposure and HLA in healthy donors. Study-level background: As an earlier analysis found, around 190 million T cells yielded fewer than 130 million unique TCR beta sequences. Study-level points and caveats: When analyzed later, a missense DCLRE1C variant was found to be linked to TCR beta V- and J-gene trimming. Follow-up analysis found HLA locus-dependent TCR association rates, highest for DRB1 and lowest for HLA-C. Confirmation in vitro established that a few CMV-associated chains were specific for CMV antigens.

Primers: 60 Vbeta forward and 13 Jbeta reverse. Some clones are missing from TCRdb's copy, which holds only in-frame ones; the method was immunoSEQ multiplex PCR. Of about 110,000 clones in the sample, approximately 11% were seen once. The CDR3 has 14 residues. Trimming cost V 3 bases and J 9 bases; bases outside gene matches: 6. CDR1 and CDR2 from the germline V gene are ENHRY and SYGVKD. This clone was counted only a few times. Its matching antigen is unknown. The sequence was obtained from a man between 40 and 49 years old in good health and CMV-seropositive. The sequencing sample was made of PBMCs. The V gene is TRBV10-3, the J gene TRBJ1-1; 11 positions agree with TRBD1. CDR3 DNA sequence: TGTGCCATCAGTGATTCCGGGACAGGGGGTAAAGCTTTCTTT. Protein sequence: CAISDSGTGGKAFF.